This TCR beta chain was sequenced for a study of cytomegalovirus exposure and HLA in healthy donors. Trimming removed 2 bases from V and 3 bases from J; junction bases left unmatched: 7. The germline CDR1 and CDR2 sequences are SGHDN and FVKESK. There are 16 residues in the CDR3. Primers for the PCR totalled 60 Vbeta and 13 Jbeta. Some clones are missing from TCRdb's copy, which holds only in-frame ones; the method was immunoSEQ multiplex PCR. Of about 120,000 clones detected, more than 65% appear once; the ten largest clones hold more than 1.4%. This chain links TRBV14 with TRBJ2-3; TRBD2 agrees at 8 bases. The origin of this receptor is a woman aged 18 to 35 in good health and CMV-seronegative. Sequencing was performed on PBMCs. This chain's CDR3 is CASSQLLAGPTDTQYF. CDR3 DNA sequence: TGTGCCAGCAGCCAACTCCTAGCGGGCCCTACAGATACGCAGTATTTT.